This TCR beta chain was found in a study of neurological immune-mediated disorders. 5'RACE with 10-nucleotide random UMIs generated the cDNA. TCRdb re-derived calls from the 5' RACE reads in MiXCR, one entry per CDR3 protein. This table has 35,000 to 45,000 distinct CDR3 sequences, 14% appearing once. V was shortened by 1 base and J by 6 bases, with 12 bases between the two germline ends. CDR1 LGHNA and CDR2 YSLEER come from the germline V gene. The length of the CDR3 is 15 residues. The unsorted libraries originated from 2 million PBMCs kept at -80 C. This clonotype was seen at least ten times. The sequencing sample was made of PBMCs. The chain employs TRBV4-3 and TRBJ2-2; D remains ambiguous. The receptor was isolated from a woman in her forties or fifties with HTLV-1-associated myelopathy (HAM/TSP). The CDR3 here is CASSQVLNGAGELFF. CDR3 DNA: TGCGCCAGCAGCCAAGTTCTTAATGGGGCCGGGGAGCTGTTTTTT.